This TCR beta chain was identified during a study of Graves' ophthalmopathy and Graves' hyperthyroidism. Overall study context: Ophthalmopathy absent within 18 months of follow-up marked hyperthyroidism as stable. Study-wide findings and caveats: Forecasting of ophthalmopathy progression by the model achieved over 55% sensitivity and approximately 72% specificity.

Certain patients, namely those with other autoimmune diseases, uncontrolled infections, pregnancy or lactation, were excluded. This clonotype was detected only once. Its antigen remains unidentified. This CDR3 has 12 amino acids. V lost 5 bases, J lost 9 bases, and 10 bases lay in between. The germline V gene encodes CDR1 SEHNR and CDR2 FQNEAQ (reference sequence). Amplification from RNA transcripts yielded the TCR beta CDR3 regions. Second-round multiplex PCR came after first-round RT-PCR with HTBI primers. MiXCR, run by TCRdb on the multiplex PCR reads, gives a single entry per CDR3 protein. The sample has about 1.1 million distinct CDR3 sequences; 35% to 40% are singletons.

This clonotype was obtained from an adult man with Graves' hyperthyroidism. This chain connects TRBV7-9 to TRBJ2-2; D ambiguous. Material: peripheral blood or thyroid tissue (not recorded which). The chain's CDR3 is CASSQSQWELFF. The CDR3 bases are TGTGCCAGCAGCCAATCACAGTGGGAGCTGTTTTTT.